The clone carrying this T cell receptor (beta chain) has a handful of counts. Its specificity is unknown. Disease duration under 2 months; hyperthyroidism patients were aged 18 to 65. Patients were excluded for uncontrolled infection, other autoimmune disease, pregnancy or lactation. Out of roughly 9.1 ml of fresh peripheral blood came the PBMCs. Germline CDR1 reads SEHNR; CDR2 reads FQNEAQ (reference sequence). The CDR3 runs 14 residues. Deletions cut 3 bases from V and 6 bases from J, with 14 bases between. This specimen belongs to a study of T cells in Graves' hyperthyroidism and ophthalmopathy. Findings and caveats of the study: Model output signaled ophthalmopathy a median about seven months ahead of onset.

TCR beta CDR3 sequences were amplified from RNA transcripts. When the TCR CDR3 underwent first-round RT-PCR, the HTBI primer set was used. MiXCR was run by TCRdb on the multiplex PCR reads, yielding one entry per CDR3 protein. The data show about 720,000 distinct CDR3 sequences, approximately 19% seen once. The chain combines TRBV7-9 with TRBJ1-1; the D gene is possibly TRBD1 (5 bases). Specimen: blood. The sequence came from a woman aged 45-65 years with Graves' hyperthyroidism that later progressed to Graves' ophthalmopathy. CDR3 loop: CASSFGAGPPEAFF. The DNA for the CDR3 is TGTGCCAGCAGCTTCGGGGCGGGCCCCCCTGAAGCTTTCTTT.